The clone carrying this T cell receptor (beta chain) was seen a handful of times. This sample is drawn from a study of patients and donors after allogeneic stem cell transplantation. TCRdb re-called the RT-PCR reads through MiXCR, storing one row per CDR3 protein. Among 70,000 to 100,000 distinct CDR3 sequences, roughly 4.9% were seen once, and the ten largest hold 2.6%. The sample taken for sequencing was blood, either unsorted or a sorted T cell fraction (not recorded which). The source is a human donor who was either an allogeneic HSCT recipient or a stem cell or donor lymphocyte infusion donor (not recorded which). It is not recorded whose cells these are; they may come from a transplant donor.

As DNA, the CDR3 is TGCAGTGCTCTCCGACTAGCGGACGCTGGGGCCAACGTCCTGACTTTC. Protein: CSALRLADAGANVLTF. This chain joins TRBV20-1 and TRBJ2-6; 9 bases fit TRBD2. V trimming: 5 bases; J trimming: 2 bases; junction bases outside the gene matches: 7. The CDR3 extends over 16 amino acids. Germline CDR1 is DFQATT and CDR2 is SNEGSKA (reference sequence).